Here is one T cell receptor beta chain with its context. This specimen comes from a study of blood T cell repertoires in COVID-19. Study information: Samples taken during acute and convalescent COVID-19 were collected in the United States, Italy and Spain. Sources were T cells, B-cell-depleted T cells, or PBMCs; the material itself was cDNA or gDNA.

The authors' processing: Estimates of nucleated cell counts were drawn from the amplification of reference gene primers. Repertoires were generated with immunoSEQ multiplex PCR, while TCRdb's copy carries only in-frame clones and drops some. V, J and clone size derive from that table, while D and trimming were established from the DNA sequence. The table shows fewer than 200,000 clones, with about nine tenths occurring only once. This CDR3 has 13 amino acids. Unmatched junction bases numbered 1, after V lost 4 bases and J lost 4 bases. CDR1 and CDR2 (germline): SGHTA, FQGNSA. V gene TRBV7-2 combines with J gene TRBJ1-1; 9 positions agree with TRBD1. The source material was peripheral blood. This TCR was sampled from a woman aged 60-70 years who had recovered from COVID-19. The CDR3 nucleotides read TGTGCCAGCAGCTCACAGGGGGCCACTGAAGCTTTCTTT. Amino acids: CASSSQGATEAFF.